This T cell receptor beta chain was documented in a study of PD-1 blockade in classical Hodgkin lymphoma. Study findings and constraints: Newly diagnosed patients reportedly trailed healthy donors in baseline TCR diversity. Although disease activity or prior therapy may be involved, causes of the repertoire differences remain undefined.

Remarks on this clone: Its antigen remains unknown.

Only in-frame clones appear in the TCRdb table, and some are missing; sequencing was by immunoSEQ multiplex PCR. The sample lists around 17,000 clones, roughly 86% occurring once. Stated time point: newly diagnosed, previously untreated cHL patient sample. Peripheral samples used as comparators were newly diagnosed, untreated classical Hodgkin lymphoma PBMCs. The V segment lost 3 bases and the J segment 2 bases; nucleotides outside the gene matches: 4. Germline CDR1 MNHNS, CDR2 SASEGT. The CDR3 is 17 amino acids. Source material: peripheral blood mononuclear cells (PBMCs). This TCR was sampled from a human donor with classical Hodgkin lymphoma. This chain connects TRBV6-1 to TRBJ2-3; 14 nucleotides agree with TRBD2. CDR3 loop: CASSEGTSGRLTDTQYF. Here the CDR3 DNA reads TGTGCCAGCAGTGAGGGGACTAGCGGGAGACTCACAGATACGCAGTATTTT.